Below are 10 T cell receptor beta chains sequenced from a single sample in a study of early T cells in non-severe SARS-CoV-2 infection. TCRdb reprocessed the 5' RACE reads via MiXCR and lists one record per CDR3 protein. In the table there are some 30,000 distinct CDR3 sequences, more than 4% of which are singletons. Source material: whole blood. Every receptor here comes from an adult who was a healthcare worker with PCR-confirmed SARS-CoV-2 infection or an uninfected control (not recorded which).

This clonotype was counted many times. J is TRBJ2-3 and V is TRBV20-1, with no clear D. The length of the CDR3 is 13 residues. Germline V gene lookup returns CDR1 DFQATT and CDR2 SNEGSKA (reference sequence). Trimming left V 0 bases short and J 2 bases short, with 6 bases between. CDR3 sequence (DNA): TGCAGTGCTAGAGATGGTCCCACAGATACGCAGTATTTT. The encoded protein is CSARDGPTDTQYF.

This clonotype was seen a handful of times. The V gene is TRBV24-1, the J gene TRBJ2-3, with 12 positions matching TRBD2. The CDR3 sequence is 20 residues long. The germline V gene encodes CDR1 KGHDR and CDR2 SFDVKD. The V segment lost 4 bases and the J segment 1 base; nucleotides outside the gene matches: 14. CDR3: CATSDSLLAGGTSGTDTQYF. CDR3 coding DNA: TGTGCCACCAGTGACTCCCTTCTAGCGGGGGGGACATCTGGCACAGATACGCAGTATTTT.

At least ten counts were recorded for this clonotype. The V call is TRBV7-2, the J call TRBJ2-3, with 10 bases aligning to TRBD2. The CDR3 consists of 19 residues. Per the germline V gene, CDR1 is SGHTA and CDR2 is FQGNSA. The J segment lost 2 bases and the V segment lost 5 bases, leaving 16 bases of the junction unmatched. The CDR3: CASSPVKTSGTRYTDTQYF. The DNA of the CDR3 is TGTGCCAGCAGCCCGGTAAAAACTAGCGGGACCCGATACACAGATACGCAGTATTTT.

This clonotype was detected many times. The gene calls are TRBV5-5 and TRBJ1-4; D gene ambiguous. This CDR3 spans 15 amino acids. Germline V CDR1 and CDR2: SGHKS, YYEKEE (reference sequence). V was pared by 0 bases and J by 3 bases, with 9 bases between. CDR3 sequence reads: CASSLVTGPNEKLFF. In DNA, the CDR3 is TGTGCCAGCAGCTTGGTTACCGGTCCTAATGAAAAACTGTTTTTT.

Ten or more counts support this clonotype. The chain links TRBV7-3 to TRBJ1-6, with TRBD1 as a possible D gene (6 bases). V gave up 5 bases and J gave up 13 bases, with 15 bases separating them. The CDR3 runs to 13 residues. Germline-derived CDR1 and CDR2 are SGHTA and FQGTGA. CDR3: CASSPRTDGPLHF. The CDR3 region has the DNA TGTGCCAGCAGCCCACGGACAGACGGTCCCCTCCACTTT.

This clonotype has at least ten counts. The J gene is TRBJ2-3, the V gene TRBV4-3; 8 bases map to TRBD2. The CDR3 sequence is 15 residues long. From germline, CDR1 is LGHNA and CDR2 YSLEER. Trimming cost V 0 bases and J 3 bases; bases outside gene matches: 2. The CDR3 sequence is CASSQDRGRTDTQYF. CDR3 DNA sequence: TGCGCCAGCAGCCAAGATCGCGGGAGGACAGATACGCAGTATTTT.

This clonotype was recorded at least ten times. The chain combines TRBV13 with TRBJ1-2; 9 bases align to TRBD1. Germline trimming cut 0 bases from V and 3 bases from J; bases unmatched to any gene: 5. Looked up from germline, CDR1 is PRHDT and CDR2 is FYEKMQ (reference sequence). The CDR3 covers 16 residues. This CDR3 reads CASSLGLTGGYYGYTF. CDR3 DNA: TGTGCCAGCAGCTTAGGCCTAACAGGGGGCTACTATGGCTACACCTTC.

The chain links TRBV29-1 to TRBJ2-2; maybe TRBD2 (6 bases). Germline values: CDR1 SQVTM, CDR2 ANQGSEA. CDR3 size: 12 residues. The V end lost 4 bases, the J end lost 3 bases, and 6 bases lay between the germline ends. CDR3 coding DNA: TGCAGCGTTGGGGAGGACACCGGGGAGCTGTTTTTT. Residues: CSVGEDTGELFF.

The chain uses TRBV2 and TRBJ2-3; 14 bases are shared with TRBD2. CDR1 is SNHLY, CDR2 FYNNEI, per germline. This CDR3 region has 14 residues. Trimming removed 8 bases from V and 6 bases from J; junction bases left unmatched: 4. The CDR3 loop is CASLGTSGSDTQYF. In nucleotides, the CDR3 is TGTGCCAGCCTCGGGACTAGCGGGAGTGATACGCAGTATTTT.

This clonotype showed up just a few times. The chain joins TRBV6-5 to TRBJ2-7; 7 positions match TRBD2. CDR1 is MNHEY, CDR2 SVGAGI, per germline. The CDR3 totals 14 residues. J lost 6 bases, V lost 0 bases, and 5 bases had no gene match. The CDR3 spells CASSYSSGGSEQYF. The CDR3 coding sequence is TGTGCCAGCAGTTACTCGTCCGGGGGGAGCGAGCAGTACTTC.